This TCR beta chain was found in a study of vaccination and CD4 T cells after COVID-19. Study as a whole: Timing of post-vaccine sample collection was a median 72 days after dose two, with a range of 14 to 241. Control cultures received a CEFX pool, an HIV-1 Nef pool, or no peptide.

Treatment noted: roughly 10-day PBMC culture with coronavirus spike peptide pools or control peptides (ViraFEST assay). Before TCRs were sequenced, ViraFEST expanded antigen-specific T cells with peptide pools. Trimming stripped 4 bases from V and 6 bases from J, with 12 bases between. The CDR3 extends over 14 amino acids. Germline loops: CDR1 ENHRY, CDR2 SYGVKD. As regards this clonotype: Antigen specificity is unknown.

An Oncomine TCR Beta short-read assay was used to sequence the DNA from cultured CD4+ T cells. Via MiXCR, TCRdb re-called the PCR reads, giving one row per CDR3 protein. The repertoire consists of around 16,000 distinct CDR3 sequences, with over 45% occurring once and the leading ten covering approximately 12%. This clonotype was sampled from a human donor who had recovered from COVID-19. This chain links TRBV10-3 with TRBJ2-2, with D perhaps TRBD1 or TRBD2 (5 bases each). Sequencing was performed on CD4+ T cells from blood, cultured in vitro. The CDR3 reads CAISGVGPAGELFF. The CDR3 coding sequence is TGTGCCATCAGTGGGGTGGGACCCGCCGGGGAGCTGTTTTTT.